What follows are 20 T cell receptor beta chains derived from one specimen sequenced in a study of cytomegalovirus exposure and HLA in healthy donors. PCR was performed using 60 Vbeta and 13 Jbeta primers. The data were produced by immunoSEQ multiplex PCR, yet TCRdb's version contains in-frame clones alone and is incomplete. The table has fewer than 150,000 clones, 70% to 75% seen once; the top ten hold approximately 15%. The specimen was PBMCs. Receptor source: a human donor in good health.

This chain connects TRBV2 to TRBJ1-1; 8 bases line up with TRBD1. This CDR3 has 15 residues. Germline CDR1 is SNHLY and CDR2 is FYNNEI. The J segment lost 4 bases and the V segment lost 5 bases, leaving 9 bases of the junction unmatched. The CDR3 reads CASSYLDRGGTEAFF. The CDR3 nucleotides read TGTGCCAGCAGTTACCTTGACAGGGGAGGCACTGAAGCTTTCTTT. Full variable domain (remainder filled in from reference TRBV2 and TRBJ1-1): EPEVTQTPSHQVTQMGQEVILRCVPISNHLYFYWYRQILGQKVEFLVSFYNNEISEKSEIFDDQFSVERPDGSNFTLKIRSTKLEDSAMYFCASSYLDRGGTEAFFGQGTRLTVV.

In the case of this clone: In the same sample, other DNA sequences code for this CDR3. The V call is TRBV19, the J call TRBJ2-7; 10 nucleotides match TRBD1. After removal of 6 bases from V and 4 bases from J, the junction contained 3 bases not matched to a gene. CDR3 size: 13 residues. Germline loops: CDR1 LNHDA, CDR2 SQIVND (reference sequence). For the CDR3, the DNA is TGTGCCAGTAGCGGGGACAGGGGTTACGAGCAGTACTTC. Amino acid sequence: CASSGDRGYEQYF.

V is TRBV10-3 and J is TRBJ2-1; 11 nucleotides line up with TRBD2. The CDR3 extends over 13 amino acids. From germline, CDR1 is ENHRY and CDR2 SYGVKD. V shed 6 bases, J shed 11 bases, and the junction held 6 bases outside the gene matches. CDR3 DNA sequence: TGTGCCATCAGGGAACGACTAGCGGGGCAGCAGTTCTTC. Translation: CAIRERLAGQQFF.

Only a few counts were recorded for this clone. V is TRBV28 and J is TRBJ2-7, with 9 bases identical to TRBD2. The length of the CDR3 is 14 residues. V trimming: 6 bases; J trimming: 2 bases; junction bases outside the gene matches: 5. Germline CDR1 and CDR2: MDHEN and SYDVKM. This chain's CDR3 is CASRIERGAYEQYF. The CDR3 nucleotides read TGTGCCAGCAGGATTGAGCGGGGGGCCTACGAGCAGTACTTC.

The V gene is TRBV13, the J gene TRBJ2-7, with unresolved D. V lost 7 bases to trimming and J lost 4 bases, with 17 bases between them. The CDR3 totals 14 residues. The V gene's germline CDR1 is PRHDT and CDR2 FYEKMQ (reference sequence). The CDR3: CASTGVSGRYEQYF. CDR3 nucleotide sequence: TGTGCCAGCACTGGAGTCTCTGGAAGGTACGAGCAGTACTTC.

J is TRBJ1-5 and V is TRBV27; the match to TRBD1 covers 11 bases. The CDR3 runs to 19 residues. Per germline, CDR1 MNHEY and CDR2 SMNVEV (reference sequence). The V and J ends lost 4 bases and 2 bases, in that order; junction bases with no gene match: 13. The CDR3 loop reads CASSYQDRGLGSGNQPQHF. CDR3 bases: TGTGCCAGCAGTTACCAGGACAGGGGGCTTGGGTCGGGCAATCAGCCCCAGCATTTT.

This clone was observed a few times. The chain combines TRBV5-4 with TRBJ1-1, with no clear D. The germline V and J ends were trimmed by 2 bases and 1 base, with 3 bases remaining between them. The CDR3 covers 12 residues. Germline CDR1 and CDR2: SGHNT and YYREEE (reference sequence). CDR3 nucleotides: TGTGCCAGCAGCTTCGGGAACACTGAAGCTTTCTTT. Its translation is CASSFGNTEAFF.

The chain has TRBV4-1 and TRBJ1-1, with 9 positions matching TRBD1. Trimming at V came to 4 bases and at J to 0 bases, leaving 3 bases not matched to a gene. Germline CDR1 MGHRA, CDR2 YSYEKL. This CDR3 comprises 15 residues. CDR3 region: CASSPRDRVNTEAFF. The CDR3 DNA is TGCGCCAGCAGCCCTCGGGACAGGGTGAACACTGAAGCTTTCTTT.

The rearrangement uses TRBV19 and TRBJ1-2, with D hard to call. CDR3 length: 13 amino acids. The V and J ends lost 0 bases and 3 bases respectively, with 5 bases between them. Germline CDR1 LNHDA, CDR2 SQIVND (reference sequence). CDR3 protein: CASSIDAYYGYTF. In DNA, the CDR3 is TGTGCCAGTAGTATAGATGCGTACTATGGCTACACCTTC.

The CDR3 nucleotides are TGTGCCTGGACAGCAGGGCGGGGTTACGAGCAGTACTTC. Translated, it gives CAWTAGRGYEQYF. The chain is built from TRBV30 and TRBJ2-7, with D maybe TRBD2 (6 bases). The V and J ends lost 4 bases and 4 bases respectively, with 14 bases between them. The CDR3 covers 13 residues. Germline loops: CDR1 GTSNPN, CDR2 SVGIG (reference sequence).

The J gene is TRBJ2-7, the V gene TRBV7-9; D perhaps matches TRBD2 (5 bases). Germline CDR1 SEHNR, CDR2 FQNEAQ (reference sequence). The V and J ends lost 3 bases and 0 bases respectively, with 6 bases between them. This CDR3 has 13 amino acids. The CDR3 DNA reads TGTGCCAGCAGCTTCGGGATCTCCTACGAGCAGTACTTC. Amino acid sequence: CASSFGISYEQYF.

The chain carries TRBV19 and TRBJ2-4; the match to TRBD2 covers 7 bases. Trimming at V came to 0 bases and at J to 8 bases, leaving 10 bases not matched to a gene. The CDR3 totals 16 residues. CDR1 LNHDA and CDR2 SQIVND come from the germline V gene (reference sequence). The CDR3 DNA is TGTGCCAGTAGTATAGAGGGGGGGATGGGAGGAGACATTCAGTACTTC. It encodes CASSIEGGMGGDIQYF.

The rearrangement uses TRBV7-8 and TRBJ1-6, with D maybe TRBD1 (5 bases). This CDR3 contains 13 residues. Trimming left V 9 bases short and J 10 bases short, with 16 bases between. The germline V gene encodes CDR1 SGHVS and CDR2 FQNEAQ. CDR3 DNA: TGTGCCAGAAACAGGTTGGTATACTCACCCCTCCACTTT. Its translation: CARNRLVYSPLHF.

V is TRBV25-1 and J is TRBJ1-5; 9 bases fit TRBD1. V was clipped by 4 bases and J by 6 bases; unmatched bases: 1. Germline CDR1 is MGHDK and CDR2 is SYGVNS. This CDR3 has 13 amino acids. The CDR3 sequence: CASSGQGGQPQHF. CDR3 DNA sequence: TGTGCCAGCAGTGGACAGGGGGGTCAGCCCCAGCATTTT.

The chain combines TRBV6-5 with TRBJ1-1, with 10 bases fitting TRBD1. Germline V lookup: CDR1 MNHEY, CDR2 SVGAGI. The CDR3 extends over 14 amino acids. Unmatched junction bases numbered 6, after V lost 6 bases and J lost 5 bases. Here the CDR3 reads CASRTGGRYTEAFF. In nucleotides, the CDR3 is TGTGCCAGCAGGACAGGGGGCAGGTATACTGAAGCTTTCTTT.

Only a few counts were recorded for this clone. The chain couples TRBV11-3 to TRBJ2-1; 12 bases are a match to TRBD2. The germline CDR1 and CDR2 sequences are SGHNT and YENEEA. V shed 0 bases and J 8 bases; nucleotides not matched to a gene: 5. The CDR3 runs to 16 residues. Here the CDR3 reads CASSLEGTSGYDEQFF. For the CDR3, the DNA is TGTGCCAGCAGCTTAGAGGGGACTAGCGGGTACGATGAGCAGTTCTTC.

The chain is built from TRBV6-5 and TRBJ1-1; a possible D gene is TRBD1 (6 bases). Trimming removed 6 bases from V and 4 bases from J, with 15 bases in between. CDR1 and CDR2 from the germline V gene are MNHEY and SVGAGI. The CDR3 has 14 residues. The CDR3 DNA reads TGTGCCAGCAGAAAGGCGCAGGGGCGCACTGAAGCTTTCTTT. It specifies CASRKAQGRTEAFF.

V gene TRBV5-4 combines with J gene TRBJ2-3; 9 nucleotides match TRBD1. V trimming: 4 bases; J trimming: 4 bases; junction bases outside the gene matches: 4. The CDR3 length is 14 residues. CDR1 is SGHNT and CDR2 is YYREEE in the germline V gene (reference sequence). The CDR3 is CASSQQGAADTQYF. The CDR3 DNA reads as TGTGCCAGCAGCCAACAGGGGGCTGCAGATACGCAGTATTTT.

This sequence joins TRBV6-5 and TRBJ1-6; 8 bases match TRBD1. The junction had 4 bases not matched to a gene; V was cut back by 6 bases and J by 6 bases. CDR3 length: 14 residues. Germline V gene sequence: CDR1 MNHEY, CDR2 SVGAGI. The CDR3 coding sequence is TGTGCCAGCAGAAGACAGGGGAGTAATTCACCCCTCCACTTT. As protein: CASRRQGSNSPLHF.

CDR3 in amino acids: CASSFQGNTGELFF. The CDR3, as DNA: TGTGCCAGCAGTTTTCAGGGGAACACCGGGGAGCTGTTTTTT. The chain recombines TRBV27 with TRBJ2-2, with TRBD1 as a possible D gene (5 bases). With 3 bases removed from V and 1 base from J, the gap between germline ends came to 6 bases. The CDR3 consists of 14 residues. From germline, CDR1 is MNHEY and CDR2 SMNVEV (reference sequence).